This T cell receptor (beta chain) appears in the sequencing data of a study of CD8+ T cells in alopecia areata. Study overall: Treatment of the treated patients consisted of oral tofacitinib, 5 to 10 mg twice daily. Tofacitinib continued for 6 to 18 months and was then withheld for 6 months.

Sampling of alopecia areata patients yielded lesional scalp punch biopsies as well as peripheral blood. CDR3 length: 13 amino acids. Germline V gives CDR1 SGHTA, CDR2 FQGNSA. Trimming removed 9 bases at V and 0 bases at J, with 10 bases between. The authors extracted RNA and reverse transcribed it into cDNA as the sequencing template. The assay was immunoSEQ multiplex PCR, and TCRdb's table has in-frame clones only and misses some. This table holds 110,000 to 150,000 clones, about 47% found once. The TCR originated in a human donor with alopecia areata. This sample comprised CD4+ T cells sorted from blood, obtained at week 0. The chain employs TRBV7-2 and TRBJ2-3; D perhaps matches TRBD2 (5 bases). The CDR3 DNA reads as TGTGCCAGTAGGACTGCTAGCACAGATACGCAGTATTTT. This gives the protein CASRTASTDTQYF.